The rows below give T cell receptor beta chains drawn from one sample of a study of neurological immune-mediated disorders. A single record per CDR3 protein comes from TCRdb applying MiXCR to the 5' RACE reads. The sample includes 50,000 or so distinct CDR3 sequences, more than 3.5% of them seen just once. Sequenced input: PBMCs. These receptors all stem from a man aged 60 to 69 with multiple sclerosis. The CDR3 runs from the conserved cysteine through the conserved F or W.

j_call	v_call	cdr3_aa
TRBJ2-7	TRBV5-1	CASRSGTGGYEQYF
TRBJ1-5	TRBV5-1	CASSPTGGGNQPQHF
TRBJ2-7	TRBV7-6	CASSPPGGGLHF
TRBJ1-1	TRBV6-2/TRBV6-3	CASSMSKTEAFF
TRBJ2-7	TRBV19	CASSIAPGDYEQYF
TRBJ2-5	TRBV5-1	CASSLELGAETQYF
TRBJ1-4	TRBV15	CATKTTNEKLFF
TRBJ2-3	TRBV20-1	CSARPKHVPADTQYF
TRBJ2-3	TRBV27	CASSSRWGTGGSDTQYF
TRBJ2-3	TRBV7-8	CASSPFTDTQYF
TRBJ1-5	TRBV12-3/TRBV12-4	CASRPGTGSNQPQHF
TRBJ1-3	TRBV20-1	CSARAGSSGNTIYF
TRBJ1-5	TRBV20-1	CSARGSDRGRGKNQPQHF
TRBJ1-1	TRBV28	CASSLQGLSTEAFF
TRBJ2-2	TRBV3-1	CASKPGNTGELFF
TRBJ2-5	TRBV20-1	CSARARGRETQYF
TRBJ2-6	TRBV6-2/TRBV6-3	CASSYSLQGGLSGANVLTF
TRBJ2-7	TRBV4-1	CASSPGQYEQYF
TRBJ2-3	TRBV5-1	CASSLERGGTNTQYF
TRBJ2-1	TRBV5-1	CASSLDMSYNEQFF
TRBJ1-5	TRBV5-1	CASRSKPTQPQHF
TRBJ2-5	TRBV4-2	CASSRYREFQETQYF
TRBJ2-2	TRBV5-1	CASSLNTGSSRELFF
TRBJ2-7	TRBV20-1	CSAWTSGGPVSYEQYF
TRBJ2-1	TRBV5-1	CASSSDPPLGPNEQFF
TRBJ1-4	TRBV5-1	CASSLSPREGKLFF
TRBJ2-3	TRBV5-1	CASSYGQPDTQYF
TRBJ1-1	TRBV7-9	CASKRNTEAFF
TRBJ2-6	TRBV20-1	CSARISGAAGANVLNF
TRBJ1-2	TRBV20-1	CSAVRGGDGYTF
TRBJ2-1	TRBV7-8	CASSRRDPPDTGEQFF
TRBJ1-5	TRBV5-1	CASSLGGTVNQPQHF
TRBJ1-2	TRBV10-3	CAISHTTLNRSGYTF
TRBJ2-3	TRBV12-3/TRBV12-4	CASTRDRVADMQYF
TRBJ2-3	TRBV6-5	CASSSPGGHTDTQYF
TRBJ2-7	TRBV3-1	CASSQEKARVYEQYF
TRBJ2-1	TRBV5-1	CASSPVPQRHGEQFF
TRBJ2-7	TRBV5-6	CASSLGLEEQYF
TRBJ2-3	TRBV7-8	CASSRHEADTQYF
TRBJ1-3	TRBV5-1	CASSLNGDRENTIYF
TRBJ1-2	TRBV6-5	CASSSAGTGNGYTF
TRBJ2-1	TRBV12-3/TRBV12-4	CASNRREWHEQFF